Listed below are T cell receptor beta chains from one sample, sequenced in a study of cytomegalovirus exposure and HLA in healthy donors. TCRdb's copy holds only in-frame clones and misses some; the assay was immunoSEQ multiplex PCR. The sample gives some 70,000 clones, under 80% of which show up once; 13% to 15% is in the top ten. The specimen sequenced was PBMCs. The receptors here all came from a male donor in good health and CMV-seropositive. The CDR3 runs from the conserved cysteine through the conserved F or W. D genes are given only for firm matches. Where a row states a size, it is once, few, many or the class of an expanded clone; other rows omit it.

v_call	j_call	clone_size	d_call	cdr3_aa	cdr3_nt
TRBV4-2	TRBJ2-5	-	TRBD2	CASSQESMVGLAGGPEETQYF	TGTGCCAGCAGCCAAGAAAGTATGGTAGGTCTGGCGGGAGGGCCGGAAGAGACCCAGTACTTC
TRBV5-1	TRBJ1-2	-	-	CASSLAGEPVYTF	TGCGCCAGCAGCTTGGCCGGGGAGCCCGTCTACACCTTC
TRBV30	TRBJ2-3	few	-	CAWSRGGATDTQYF	TGTGCCTGGAGTCGAGGGGGGGCCACAGATACGCAGTATTTT
TRBV7-9	TRBJ2-2	-	TRBD2	CASSLGTSYTGELFF	TGTGCCAGCAGCTTAGGGACTAGCTACACCGGGGAGCTGTTTTTT
TRBV7-9	TRBJ2-7	-	TRBD1	CASARGQGQWEQYF	TGTGCCAGCGCAAGGGGGCAGGGGCAGTGGGAGCAGTACTTC
TRBV5-1	TRBJ2-1	-	-	CASSLGQVDNEQFF	TGCGCCAGCAGCTTGGGGCAGGTTGACAATGAGCAGTTCTTC
TRBV15	TRBJ2-1	-	-	CATSGTQGNEQFF	TGTGCCACCAGCGGTACCCAGGGGAATGAGCAGTTCTTC
TRBV2	TRBJ2-6	-	-	CATGDKDSGANVLTF	TGTGCCACCGGGGACAAGGATTCTGGGGCCAACGTCCTGACTTTC
TRBV6-1	TRBJ1-6	-	-	CASRVIGGSLHF	TGTGCCAGCAGGGTAATCGGGGGGTCCCTCCACTTT
TRBV5-1	TRBJ1-2	-	-	CASSDQTGSYGYTF	TGCGCCAGCAGCGACCAAACCGGGTCCTATGGCTACACCTTC
TRBV18	TRBJ2-1	-	TRBD1	CASSMGTGYNNNEQFF	TGTGCCAGCTCAATGGGGACAGGGTACAACAACAATGAGCAGTTCTTC
TRBV1	TRBJ2-1	-	-	CTSSQDRTSGRCRVDEQFF	TGCACCAGCAGCCAAGATAGGACTAGCGGGAGGTGTAGGGTGGATGAGCAGTTCTTC
TRBV7-6	TRBJ1-1	-	-	CASSLAKGGGDTEAFF	TGTGCCAGCAGCTTAGCTAAGGGTGGAGGGGACACTGAAGCTTTCTTT
TRBV14	TRBJ1-1	-	-	CASSQDQGTEAFF	TGTGCCAGCAGCCAAGATCAGGGCACTGAAGCTTTCTTT
TRBV6-5	TRBJ2-1	-	TRBD2	CASSYGGGSYNEQFF	TGTGCCAGCAGTTATGGGGGGGGCTCCTACAATGAGCAGTTCTTC
TRBV13	TRBJ1-3	-	-	CASSFGTTGNTIYF	TGTGCCAGCAGCTTCGGGACAACTGGAAACACCATATATTTT
TRBV20-1	TRBJ2-1	-	-	CSARDINEQFF	TGCAGTGCTAGAGATATCAATGAGCAGTTCTTC
TRBV18	TRBJ1-1	-	-	CASTGLTEAFF	TGTGCCAGCACCGGTCTCACTGAAGCTTTCTTT
TRBV7-9	TRBJ1-2	-	-	CASSFSRGNYGYTF	TGTGCCAGCAGCTTTTCCAGAGGAAATTATGGCTACACCTTC
TRBV11-2	TRBJ1-5	-	-	CASSPGQGRNQPQHF	TGTGCCAGCAGCCCAGGTCAGGGTCGCAATCAGCCCCAGCATTTT
TRBV11-2	TRBJ1-1	-	-	CASSSGAGEGDTEAFF	TGTGCCAGCAGCTCGGGGGCGGGGGAAGGCGACACTGAAGCTTTCTTT
TRBV7-2	TRBJ1-4	-	-	CAGSLSSSTATNEKLFF	TGTGCCGGCAGCTTATCCTCCTCAACAGCAACTAATGAAAAACTGTTTTTT
TRBV6-5	TRBJ1-5	-	TRBD1	CASSQQGNQPQHF	TGTGCCAGCAGCCAACAGGGGAATCAGCCCCAGCATTTT
TRBV2	TRBJ2-5	-	-	CASSEPTFQETQYF	TGTGCCAGCAGTGAACCCACTTTCCAAGAGACCCAGTACTTC
TRBV19	TRBJ2-7	-	-	CASSPFDRLHEQYF	TGTGCCAGTAGCCCCTTTGACAGGCTGCACGAGCAGTACTTC
TRBV7-2	TRBJ1-1	-	-	CASSSAGAFF	TGTGCCAGCAGCTCCGCCGGAGCTTTCTTT
TRBV19	TRBJ1-3	-	-	CASSILQGNAGNTIYF	TGTGCCAGTAGTATACTGCAGGGTAATGCTGGAAACACCATATATTTT